Following are 5 T cell receptor beta chains from one sample sequenced in a study of OX40 agonist ivuxolimab in advanced cancers. TCRdb's copy holds only in-frame clones and misses some; the assay was immunoSEQ multiplex PCR. The sample has about 22,000 clones, approximately 86% seen once. The sample here was CD4+ or CD8+ T cells sorted from blood, taken in a trial of the OX40 agonist ivuxolimab. Receptor source: an adult with an advanced solid tumor such as melanoma, head and neck, liver or kidney cancer.

The rearrangement links TRBV5-6 to TRBJ2-2; D remains ambiguous. The CDR3 is 12 residues long. V was shortened by 2 bases and J by 6 bases, with 5 bases between the two germline ends. The germline V gene encodes CDR1 SGHDT and CDR2 YYEEEE. The DNA for the CDR3 is TGTGCCAGCAGCTTTGGGGCCGGGGAGCTGTTTTTT. As protein: CASSFGAGELFF.

V and J are TRBV9 and TRBJ2-3; 8 bases align to TRBD2. Germline loops: CDR1 SGDLS, CDR2 YYNGEE. Germline trimming cut 0 bases from V and 3 bases from J; bases unmatched to any gene: 3. The CDR3 totals 15 residues. The CDR3 DNA reads TGTGCCAGCAGCGTAGGTAGCGGGATAACAGATACGCAGTATTTT. Protein sequence: CASSVGSGITDTQYF.

This sequence joins TRBV2 and TRBJ1-1; 8 positions match TRBD1. The CDR3 is made up of 14 amino acids. Germline CDR1 reads SNHLY; CDR2 reads FYNNEI. V trimming: 7 bases; J trimming: 6 bases; junction bases outside the gene matches: 10. CDR3 nucleotide sequence: TGTGCCAGCACCAAGGACAGGGCCCCCGCTGAAGCTTTCTTT. It codes for CASTKDRAPAEAFF. The entire variable domain, with the rest obtained from reference TRBV2 and TRBJ1-1, is as follows: EPEVTQTPSHQVTQMGQEVILRCVPISNHLYFYWYRQILGQKVEFLVSFYNNEISEKSEIFDDQFSVERPDGSNFTLKIRSTKLEDSAMYFCASTKDRAPAEAFFGQGTRLTVV.

This chain links TRBV13 with TRBJ2-5; D is unresolved. CDR1 PRHDT and CDR2 FYEKMQ come from the germline V gene (reference sequence). V was pared by 4 bases and J by 3 bases, with 12 bases between. CDR3 length: 14 residues. The CDR3 sequence: CASSSPTLKETQYF. CDR3 coding DNA: TGTGCCAGCAGCTCTCCGACCCTCAAAGAGACCCAGTACTTC.

This sequence joins TRBV6-5 and TRBJ2-7, with 7 bases lining up with TRBD2. CDR3 size: 13 residues. The germline gives CDR1 MNHEY, CDR2 SVGAGI. V was clipped by 7 bases and J by 5 bases; unmatched bases: 8. For the CDR3, the DNA is TGTGCCAGCATGAGTGGGAGGGCCGACGAGCAGTACTTC. Translating gives CASMSGRADEQYF.